These T cell receptor beta chains were read from a single sample in a study of CD8 T cells in Susac syndrome. In TCRdb, the immunoSEQ multiplex PCR reads were re-called with MiXCR into one record per CDR3 protein. Of about 130,000 distinct CDR3 sequences listed, just under 95% are singletons. The sample taken for sequencing was CD8+ T cells from PBMCs. The receptors derive from a human donor with Susac syndrome. The CDR3 runs from the conserved cysteine through the conserved F or W. The order of the fields is J gene, V gene, clone size, D gene, CDR3 DNA, CDR3 protein. A D gene is named only where the DNA matches it firmly. The listing skips clone size in some rows; elsewhere it reads once, few, many or a size class.

J: TRBJ2-7; V: TRBV9; size: -; D: TRBD1; DNA: TGTGCCAGCAGCGTAGGGACAGGGAACTACGAGCAGTACTTC; CDR3: CASSVGTGNYEQYF
J: TRBJ2-7; V: TRBV5-6; size: -; D: -; DNA: TGTGCCAGCAGCTCGGGCTTCAACGAGCAGTACTTC; CDR3: CASSSGFNEQYF
J: TRBJ2-1; V: TRBV27; size: -; D: -; DNA: TGTGCCAGCGTACCGACCTCCAGGGGAAATTCCTACAATGAGCAGTTCTTC; CDR3: CASVPTSRGNSYNEQFF
J: TRBJ1-2; V: TRBV20-1; size: -; D: -; DNA: TGCAGTGCCCCCCGGGGCGGGCGGGGGCCCTATGGCTACACCTTC; CDR3: CSAPRGGRGPYGYTF
J: TRBJ2-2; V: TRBV27; size: once; D: TRBD2; DNA: TGTGCCAGCAGAAAGCTAGGGGTACTAGCGGGCACCGGGGAGCTGTTTTTT; CDR3: CASRKLGVLAGTGELFF
J: TRBJ1-2; V: TRBV7-9; size: -; D: -; DNA: TGTGCCAGCAGCTTAGTGGAGCGGGGAGACAACTATGGCTACACCTTC; CDR3: CASSLVERGDNYGYTF
J: TRBJ2-5; V: TRBV3-1; size: -; D: TRBD1; DNA: TGTGCCAGCAGCCAACGAATAGGGACAGGGGACAGTCAAGAGACCCAGTACTTC; CDR3: CASSQRIGTGDSQETQYF
J: TRBJ1-2; V: TRBV3-1; size: -; D: -; DNA: TGTGCCAGCAGCCAAGATCATCCTAACTATGGCTACACCTTC; CDR3: CASSQDHPNYGYTF
J: TRBJ1-1; V: TRBV5-6; size: -; D: TRBD1; DNA: TGTGCCAGCAGCCTTACAGGGGATACTGAAGCTTTCTTT; CDR3: CASSLTGDTEAFF
J: TRBJ1-2; V: TRBV12-3/TRBV12-4; size: -; D: -; DNA: TGTGCCAGCAAGACACAGGGTGACTATGGCTACACCTTC; CDR3: CASKTQGDYGYTF
J: TRBJ2-3; V: TRBV2; size: -; D: -; DNA: TGTGCCAGCAGTGATTTAGGGGGTACGCAGTATTTT; CDR3: CASSDLGGTQYF
J: TRBJ1-5; V: TRBV6-1; size: -; D: -; DNA: TGTGCCAGCAGTGAATTCGGCAGCTATAGCAATCAGCCCCAGCATTTT; CDR3: CASSEFGSYSNQPQHF
J: TRBJ2-7; V: TRBV20-1; size: -; D: -; DNA: TGCAGTGCTAGATCCGGGGAATGGTACGAGCAGTACTTC; CDR3: CSARSGEWYEQYF
J: TRBJ2-1; V: TRBV4-3; size: -; D: -; DNA: TGCGCCAGCAGCCAAGATCGGGGTTCCAGTGAGCAGTTCTTC; CDR3: CASSQDRGSSEQFF
J: TRBJ1-5; V: TRBV3-1; size: -; D: -; DNA: TGTGCCAGCAGCCAAGCAGCCCGGGGGAATCAGCCCCAGCATTTT; CDR3: CASSQAARGNQPQHF
J: TRBJ1-3; V: TRBV6-1; size: -; D: -; DNA: TGTGCCAGCATCTCCAGCGTGGGACACTCTGGAAACACCATATATTTT; CDR3: CASISSVGHSGNTIYF
J: TRBJ2-2; V: TRBV25-1; size: -; D: TRBD2; DNA: TGTGCCAGCAGTGAATTGCCCCTAGCGGGGGTTCTATACGGGGAGCTGTTTTTT; CDR3: CASSELPLAGVLYGELFF
J: TRBJ1-2; V: TRBV11-2; size: -; D: -; DNA: TGTGCCAGCAGCGACCCCGGACAAGAGGGTGGCTACACCTTC; CDR3: CASSDPGQEGGYTF
J: TRBJ2-1; V: TRBV10-3; size: -; D: -; DNA: TGTGCCATCAGGTATTACAATGAGCAGTTCTTC; CDR3: CAIRYYNEQFF
J: TRBJ1-3; V: TRBV20-1; size: -; D: TRBD1; DNA: TGCAGTGCACGGGACAGGGTGAACGGAAACACCATATATTTT; CDR3: CSARDRVNGNTIYF
J: TRBJ2-1; V: TRBV28; size: -; D: TRBD2; DNA: TGTGCCAGCAGCCCAGCGGGACGCCAAGTCGATGAGCAGTTCTTC; CDR3: CASSPAGRQVDEQFF
J: TRBJ1-3; V: TRBV27; size: -; D: -; DNA: TGTGCCAGCAAGGCAGCTGGAAACACCATATATTTT; CDR3: CASKAAGNTIYF
J: TRBJ2-1; V: TRBV5-6; size: -; D: -; DNA: TGTGCCAGCAGCTTGTCTCTCAGGGGCGATGAGCAGTTCTTC; CDR3: CASSLSLRGDEQFF
J: TRBJ2-5; V: TRBV25-1; size: -; D: -; DNA: TGTGCCAGCCAGACCTTCGGGACCCAGTACTTC; CDR3: CASQTFGTQYF
J: TRBJ2-1; V: TRBV20-1; size: -; D: -; DNA: TGCAGTGCTAGACACTCCGGGACTGCCTACAATGAGCAGTTCTTC; CDR3: CSARHSGTAYNEQFF
J: TRBJ1-6; V: TRBV29-1; size: -; D: TRBD1; DNA: TGCAGCGTGGAGGGACAGGGGTTTTCACCCCTCCACTTT; CDR3: CSVEGQGFSPLHF
J: TRBJ1-1; V: TRBV7-6; size: -; D: -; DNA: TGTGCCAGCAGCTTAGCGCCCACGGACGAGAACACTGAAGCTTTCTTT; CDR3: CASSLAPTDENTEAFF
J: TRBJ2-7; V: TRBV6-1; size: -; D: -; DNA: TGTGCCAGCAGTGAAGCGGGCAGAACCTACGAGCAGTACTTC; CDR3: CASSEAGRTYEQYF